A selection of T cell receptor beta chains follows, all from one sample in a study of vaccination effects on CD4 cells after COVID-19. Here immunoSEQ multiplex PCR was the method, and the copy in TCRdb shows in-frame clones only, minus some. This sample has about 16,000 clones, with 76% found just once. Their antigen targets remain unknown. The sample consisted of CD4+ T cells from PBMCs cultured with HCoV-NL63 spike peptides, taken after COVID-19 vaccination. These receptors were taken from a human donor who received a COVID-19 vaccine. Each CDR3 is given with its conserved first and last residue. D genes are given only for firm matches. Clone size is not always given. Where it is, it says once, few, many or a class for expanded clones.

v_call,d_call,j_call,clone_size,cdr3_nt,cdr3_aa
TRBV5-1,-,TRBJ1-2,once,TGCGCCAGCAGCCTGACAGCCAACTATGGCTACACCTTC,CASSLTANYGYTF
TRBV6-2/TRBV6-3,TRBD1,TRBJ2-7,-,TGTGCCAGCAGTTACCGGTTGGGACAGGGGGCTTACGAGCAGTACTTC,CASSYRLGQGAYEQYF
TRBV12-3/TRBV12-4,-,TRBJ2-2,-,TGTGCCAGCAGTTTGCCCGGGGAGCTGTTTTTT,CASSLPGELFF
TRBV6-1,-,TRBJ1-5,-,TGTGCCAGCAGTGAAGCTAACGTCCGAGGGCCCCAGCATTTT,CASSEANVRGPQHF
TRBV2,-,TRBJ2-5,once,TGTGCCAGCAGTCTACAAGAGACCCAGTACTTC,CASSLQETQYF
TRBV4-1,TRBD1,TRBJ2-7,-,TGCGCCAGCAGCTACCGGGACAGGGGATCCTACGAGCAGTACTTC,CASSYRDRGSYEQYF
TRBV7-9,TRBD2,TRBJ2-1,-,TGTGCCAGCAGCTCCTTAGCGGGGTCCTACAATGAGCAGTTCTTC,CASSSLAGSYNEQFF
TRBV3-1/TRBV3-2,-,TRBJ1-1,-,TGTGCCAGCAGCCCTTCAGGGTACATGAACACTGAAGCTTTCTTT,CASSPSGYMNTEAFF
TRBV3-1/TRBV3-2,-,TRBJ2-1,-,TGTGCCAGCAGCCAAGAGGAATGGGTGGGGCAGTTCTTC,CASSQEEWVGQFF
TRBV19,TRBD1,TRBJ1-1,-,TGTGCCAGTAGTAGGGGACAGGGAAAGGTGAACACTGAAGCTTTCTTT,CASSRGQGKVNTEAFF
TRBV30,TRBD1,TRBJ1-3,-,TGTGCCTGGAGCCTGACAGGGATGAGCTCTGGAAACACCATATATTTT,CAWSLTGMSSGNTIYF
TRBV18,-,TRBJ2-7,once,TGTGCCAGCTCACCAAGGACCCCGGGAGAGCAGTACTTC,CASSPRTPGEQYF
TRBV30,-,TRBJ2-7,-,TGTGCCTGGAGTGTACTGGGGCGGAGCAGCTCCTACGAGCAGTACTTC,CAWSVLGRSSSYEQYF
TRBV6-5,TRBD1,TRBJ1-5,-,TGTGCCAGCAGTTGGGGGACAGGGCGCAATCAGCCCCAGCATTTT,CASSWGTGRNQPQHF
TRBV3-1/TRBV3-2,-,TRBJ2-5,-,TGTGCCAGCAGCCAAGGGCAGATTCAAGAGACCCAGTACTTC,CASSQGQIQETQYF
TRBV19,-,TRBJ2-1,-,TGTGCCAGTAGAGGGGACCCCAAATACAATGAGCAGTTCTTC,CASRGDPKYNEQFF
TRBV14,-,TRBJ2-1,-,TGTGCCAGCAGCCCCGGTGGCGGGGCCACCAATGAGCAGTTCTTC,CASSPGGGATNEQFF
TRBV14,-,TRBJ1-1,-,TGTGCCAGCAGCCTGGGGGGGCGGACTGAAGCTTTCTTT,CASSLGGRTEAFF
TRBV5-4,TRBD2,TRBJ2-3,-,TGTGCCAGCAGCTTCCTTCGGGGTAGCGGGGGGACAAGCACAGATACGCAGTATTTT,CASSFLRGSGGTSTDTQYF
TRBV7-9,-,TRBJ1-5,-,TGTGCCAGCAGCCGCTACAATCAGCCCCAGCATTTT,CASSRYNQPQHF
TRBV10-3,TRBD1,TRBJ1-5,-,TGTGCCATCACGCAGGGGGCGGCCCAGCCCCAGCATTTT,CAITQGAAQPQHF
TRBV19,-,TRBJ1-5,-,TGTGCCAGTAGTATCTCAACAGCGACGTTGAATCAGCCCCAGCATTTT,CASSISTATLNQPQHF
TRBV2,-,TRBJ2-7,once,TGTGCCAGCAGTGGGGGTACAGGTGCCCCCTACGAGCAGTACTTC,CASSGGTGAPYEQYF
TRBV5-1,TRBD1,TRBJ2-5,-,TGCGCCAGCAGCTTAGGGACAGCGCAAGAGACCCAGTACTTC,CASSLGTAQETQYF
TRBV19,-,TRBJ2-2,once,TGTGCCAGTAGTCTCCATATGGGGAACACCGGGGAGCTGTTTTTT,CASSLHMGNTGELFF
TRBV29-1,-,TRBJ1-1,few,TGCAGCGTTCGGACAGCCTCGTGGACTGAAGCTTTCTTT,CSVRTASWTEAFF
TRBV3-1/TRBV3-2,-,TRBJ2-7,-,TGTGCCAGCAGCCAGGCTGGGGGCGCGGGAATCCCATACGAGCAGTACTTC,CASSQAGGAGIPYEQYF
TRBV6-5,TRBD1,TRBJ2-2,-,TGTGCCAGCCAACGACAGGGGGACACCGGGGAGCTGTTTTTT,CASQRQGDTGELFF
TRBV5-1,-,TRBJ1-3,once,TGCGCCAGCTCGCCGCCGGGCGACACCATATATTTT,CASSPPGDTIYF
TRBV5-8,TRBD2,TRBJ2-3,few,TGTGCCAGCAGCGGGGGGACTAGCGGGGGTGGCACAGATACGCAGTATTTT,CASSGGTSGGGTDTQYF
TRBV6-2/TRBV6-3,-,TRBJ2-2,few,TGTGCCAGCAGCTGGGGACCTAACACCGGGGAGCTGTTTTTT,CASSWGPNTGELFF
TRBV3-1/TRBV3-2,-,TRBJ2-1,-,TGTGCCAGCAGCCAAATTTCTGGTGAGCAGTTCTTC,CASSQISGEQFF
TRBV11-2,-,TRBJ2-7,-,TGTGCCAGCAGCTTAGCCCGAGGGGGAATCGGCGAGCAGTACTTC,CASSLARGGIGEQYF
TRBV3-1/TRBV3-2,-,TRBJ1-3,-,TGTGCCAGCAGCCCTCGATACCGGGACTTTTCTGGAAACACCATATATTTT,CASSPRYRDFSGNTIYF
TRBV19,TRBD1,TRBJ1-1,-,TGTGCCAGTAGTAGGGGGACAGAGGGTGAAGCTTTCTTT,CASSRGTEGEAFF
TRBV7-7,-,TRBJ2-2,-,TGTGCTAGCAGCTTAGAGGGGGGACTGAACACCGGGGAGCTGTTTTTT,CASSLEGGLNTGELFF
TRBV10-3,-,TRBJ1-2,-,TGTGCCATCAGTGAGTCTGCAGGTTACAACTATGGCTACACCTTC,CAISESAGYNYGYTF
TRBV6-1,-,TRBJ1-5,few,TGTGCCAGCAGTGAATGGGGGGCAGGCTCCAGGCAGCCCCAGCATTTT,CASSEWGAGSRQPQHF
TRBV5-1,-,TRBJ2-7,-,TGCGCCAGCAGCGACCCCCTTGTCCACGAGCAGTACTTC,CASSDPLVHEQYF
TRBV6-5,-,TRBJ1-2,-,TGTGCCAGCAGGGATCACTATGGCTACACCTTC,CASRDHYGYTF